The 5 T cell receptor beta chains reported below all come from one sample, sequenced in a study of blood T cell repertoires in COVID-19. Assay used: immunoSEQ multiplex PCR; TCRdb lists only in-frame clones, some missing. The repertoire includes under 150,000 clones, over 85% of them detected once, and about 4% sits in the top ten. The sample consisted of peripheral blood. The receptors originated from a man in his fifties with active COVID-19.

The chain recombines TRBV19 with TRBJ1-2, with D possibly matching TRBD1 (6 bases). CDR1 and CDR2 from the germline V gene are LNHDA and SQIVND (reference sequence). Trimming took off 11 bases at V and 5 bases at J, with 18 bases between the two ends. The CDR3 runs to 13 residues. CDR3 residues: CAASNPGDYGYTF. The CDR3 DNA follows: TGTGCCGCCAGTAATCCAGGGGATTATGGCTACACCTTC.

This clone occurred once. The chain employs TRBV4-1 and TRBJ2-1, with 8 positions matching TRBD1. V lost 0 bases, J lost 10 bases, and 11 bases stayed unmatched. CDR1 MGHRA and CDR2 YSYEKL come from the germline V gene. The CDR3 covers 16 residues. CDR3 coding DNA: TGCGCCAGCAGCCAAGACTTAGGGACAGGATCATGGGAGCAGTTCTTC. Amino acid sequence: CASSQDLGTGSWEQFF.

The sample holds one count of this clone. The chain links TRBV15 to TRBJ1-4; a weak D match, TRBD1 (5 bases). V lost 4 bases, J lost 4 bases, and 16 bases lay in between. This CDR3 region has 16 residues. From germline, CDR1 is LNHNV and CDR2 YYDKDF (reference sequence). The DNA for the CDR3 is TGTGCCACCAGCACAACTGCCGGGACTGTTAATGAAAAACTGTTTTTT. Residues: CATSTTAGTVNEKLFF.

The rearrangement uses TRBV10-3 and TRBJ1-2; TRBD1 matches 9 bases. V was pared by 3 bases and J by 8 bases, with 7 bases of the junction left unmatched. CDR1 is ENHRY, CDR2 SYGVKD, per germline. This CDR3 spans 14 amino acids. CDR3 DNA sequence: TGTGCCATCAGTGAAGAACAGGGGGCATTGGGCTACACCTTC. It is translated as CAISEEQGALGYTF.

The V call is TRBV2, the J call TRBJ1-2; possibly TRBD1 for D (6 bases). The CDR3 totals 14 residues. The V and J ends lost 4 bases and 4 bases respectively, with 13 bases between them. The germline gives CDR1 SNHLY, CDR2 FYNNEI. CDR3 DNA sequence: TGTGCCAGCAGTGTCGGGGGGCGCCTCTATGGCTACACCTTC. Translating gives CASSVGGRLYGYTF. The full variable domain, with the rest looked up from reference TRBV2 and TRBJ1-2, is EPEVTQTPSHQVTQMGQEVILRCVPISNHLYFYWYRQILGQKVEFLVSFYNNEISEKSEIFDDQFSVERPDGSNFTLKIRSTKLEDSAMYFCASSVGGRLYGYTFGSGTRLTVV.